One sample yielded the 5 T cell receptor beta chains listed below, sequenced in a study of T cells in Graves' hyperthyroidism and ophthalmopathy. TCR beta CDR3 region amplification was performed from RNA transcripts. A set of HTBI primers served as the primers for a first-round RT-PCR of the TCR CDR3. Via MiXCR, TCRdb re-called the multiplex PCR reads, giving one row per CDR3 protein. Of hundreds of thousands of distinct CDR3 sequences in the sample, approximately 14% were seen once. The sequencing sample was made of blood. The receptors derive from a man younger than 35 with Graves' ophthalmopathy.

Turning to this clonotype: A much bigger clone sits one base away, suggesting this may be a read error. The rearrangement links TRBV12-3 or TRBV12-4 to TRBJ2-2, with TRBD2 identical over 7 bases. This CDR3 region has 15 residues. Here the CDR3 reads CASSRTRVNIGELFF. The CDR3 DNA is TGTGCCAGCAGCAGGACTAGAGTGAACATCGGGGAGCTGTTTTTT.

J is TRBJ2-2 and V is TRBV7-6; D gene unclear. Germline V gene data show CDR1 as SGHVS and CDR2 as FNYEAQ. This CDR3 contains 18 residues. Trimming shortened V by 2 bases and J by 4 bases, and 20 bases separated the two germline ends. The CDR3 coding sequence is TGTGCCAGCAGCTTATTCGGCTTCACAGTAATAGGCACCGGGGAGCTGTTTTTT. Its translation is CASSLFGFTVIGTGELFF.

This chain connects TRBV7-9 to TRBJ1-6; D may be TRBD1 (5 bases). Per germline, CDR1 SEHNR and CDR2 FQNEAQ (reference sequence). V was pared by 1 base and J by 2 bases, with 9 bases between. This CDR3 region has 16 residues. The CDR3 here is CASSLEGLTYNSPLHF. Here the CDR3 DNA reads TGTGCCAGCAGCTTAGAGGGGTTAACCTATAATTCACCCCTCCACTTT.

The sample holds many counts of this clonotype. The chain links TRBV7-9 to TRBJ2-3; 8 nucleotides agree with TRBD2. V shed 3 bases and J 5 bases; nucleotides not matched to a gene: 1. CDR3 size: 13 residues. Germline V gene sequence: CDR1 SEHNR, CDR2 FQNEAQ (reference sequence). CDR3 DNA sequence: TGTGCCAGCAGCTTGGGACTAGAAGATACGCAGTATTTT. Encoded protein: CASSLGLEDTQYF.

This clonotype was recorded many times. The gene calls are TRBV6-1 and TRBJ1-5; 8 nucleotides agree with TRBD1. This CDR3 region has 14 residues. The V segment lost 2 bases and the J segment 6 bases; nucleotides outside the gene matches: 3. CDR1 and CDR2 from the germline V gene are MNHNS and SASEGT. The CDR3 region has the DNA TGTGCCAGCAGTGAACAGGGGGCAGTTCAGCCCCAGCATTTT. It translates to CASSEQGAVQPQHF.